This entry lists 28 T cell receptor beta chains sequenced from one sample in a study of shared clonotypes between healthy human individuals. Assay used: immunoSEQ multiplex PCR; TCRdb lists only in-frame clones, some missing. The sample yields under 2,000,000 clones, about 95% seen once. CD45RO-negative CD8 cells positively selected for CCR7 made up the naive population, which excluded terminally differentiated effector memory CD45RA+ cells. Sequencing was carried out using naive CD8+ T cells sorted from blood. The receptors were gathered from a man aged 18-30 years in good health.

The chain carries TRBV11-2 and TRBJ2-7; D is ambiguous. The CDR3 spans 14 residues. The germline V gene has CDR1 SGHAT and CDR2 FQNNGV. Trimming left V 1 base short and J 2 bases short, with 9 bases between. CDR3 protein: CASSLVSATYEQYF. The CDR3 nucleotides read TGTGCCAGCAGCTTAGTGTCAGCAACCTACGAGCAGTACTTC.

Concerning this clone itself: The same CDR3 arises from other DNA sequences in this sample as well. The chain combines TRBV7-9 with TRBJ2-1; no firm D call. With 1 base removed from V and 2 bases from J, the gap between germline ends came to 9 bases. The germline V gene has CDR1 SEHNR and CDR2 FQNEAQ (reference sequence). CDR3 length: 15 residues. CDR3 loop: CASSLVGGTYNEQFF. The CDR3 bases are TGTGCCAGCAGCTTAGTTGGCGGAACCTACAATGAGCAGTTCTTC. Combining the CDR3 with reference TRBV7-9 and TRBJ2-1 gives the whole variable domain DTGVSQNPRHKITKRGQNVTFRCDPISEHNRLYWYRQTLGQGPEFLTYFQNEAQLEKSRLLSDRFSAERPKGSFSTLEIQRTEQGDSAMYLCASSLVGGTYNEQFFGPGTRLTVL.

About this clone itself: The same CDR3 arises from other DNA sequences in this sample as well. The chain recombines TRBV5-6 with TRBJ2-7; D not certain. Trimming shortened V by 4 bases and J by 0 bases, and 8 bases separated the two germline ends. CDR3 size: 13 residues. From germline, CDR1 is SGHDT and CDR2 YYEEEE. CDR3 DNA: TGTGCCAGCAGCGTCGGGTCCTCCTACGAGCAGTACTTC. Protein: CASSVGSSYEQYF.

The genes are TRBV10-1 and TRBJ2-5; D not resolved. CDR1 is WNHNN and CDR2 is SYGVQD in the germline V gene (reference sequence). The length of the CDR3 is 14 residues. Deletions cut 0 bases from V and 1 base from J, with 6 bases between. The CDR3 here is CASSESSSQETQYF. CDR3 DNA: TGCGCCAGCAGTGAGTCATCCAGCCAAGAGACCCAGTACTTC.

This chain links TRBV15 with TRBJ2-2; D unresolved. Germline V gene lookup returns CDR1 LNHNV and CDR2 YYDKDF (reference sequence). V lost 0 bases, J lost 0 bases, and 11 bases lay in between. This CDR3 region has 17 residues. The CDR3 region has the DNA TGTGCCACCAGCAGAGATTGGACGGAAACGAACACCGGGGAGCTGTTTTTT. It codes for CATSRDWTETNTGELFF.

The gene calls are TRBV4-3 and TRBJ1-4; D unresolved. The V gene lost 5 bases and the J gene lost 0 bases, with 13 bases spanning the gap. Germline V gene data show CDR1 as LGHNA and CDR2 as YSLEER. The CDR3 extends over 16 amino acids. CDR3 sequence (DNA): TGCGCCAGCAGCTCGGAGGTAGCAACAACTAATGAAAAACTGTTTTTT. This gives the protein CASSSEVATTNEKLFF.

The genes are TRBV2 and TRBJ1-4; D not certain. Germline CDR1 and CDR2: SNHLY and FYNNEI. This CDR3 comprises 12 residues. Deletions cut 9 bases from V and 7 bases from J, with 12 bases between. The chain's CDR3 is CARTAQGEKLFF. In nucleotides, the CDR3 is TGTGCCAGGACCGCGCAAGGTGAAAAACTGTTTTTT.

Details on this clone: Other DNA sequences in the same sample also yield this CDR3. The chain joins TRBV27 to TRBJ2-2; weak D call: TRBD2 (6 bases). V was pared by 5 bases and J by 2 bases, with 9 bases between. In germline, CDR1 is MNHEY, CDR2 SMNVEV (reference sequence). This CDR3 comprises 14 residues. The chain's CDR3 is CASSAGLNTGELFF. In nucleotides, the CDR3 is TGTGCCAGCAGTGCGGGGCTAAACACCGGGGAGCTGTTTTTT.

The chain employs TRBV4-1 and TRBJ2-7; D not certain. CDR1 is MGHRA, CDR2 YSYEKL, per germline. V lost 0 bases and J 0 bases, leaving 12 bases between the germline ends. The CDR3 extends over 16 amino acids. CDR3 sequence (DNA): TGCGCCAGCAGCCAAGAGGATCGGTCAGACTCCTACGAGCAGTACTTC. Translation: CASSQEDRSDSYEQYF.

The rearrangement links TRBV6-6 to TRBJ2-2; D remains ambiguous. The CDR3 contains 12 residues. Germline values: CDR1 MNHNY, CDR2 SVGAGI (reference sequence). Trimming left V 10 bases short and J 6 bases short, with 12 bases between. The CDR3 DNA reads as TGTGCCACCTCCCCCCGCGCCGGGGAGCTGTTTTTT. Amino acids: CATSPRAGELFF.

The chain couples TRBV4-3 to TRBJ2-7, with D uncertain. The germline CDR1 and CDR2 sequences are LGHNA and YSLEER. CDR3 length: 15 amino acids. V gave up 1 base and J gave up 4 bases, with 14 bases separating them. The CDR3 bases are TGCGCCAGCAGCCAAGTATATAAGGGTACTTACGAGCAGTACTTC. This encodes CASSQVYKGTYEQYF.

This clone was recorded only once. V gene TRBV5-1 combines with J gene TRBJ1-1, with TRBD1 matching over 9 bases. The CDR3 contains 15 residues. Germline V gene data show CDR1 as SGHRS and CDR2 as YFSETQ. With 0 bases clipped from V and 6 bases from J, the junction kept 6 bases outside the gene matches. For the CDR3, the DNA is TGCGCCAGCAGCTTGGAAACAGGGGGCGACCCTGAAGCTTTCTTT. It translates to CASSLETGGDPEAFF.

V usage is TRBV6-6 and J usage is TRBJ1-2; 7 bases line up with TRBD1. The CDR3 extends over 12 amino acids. Germline values: CDR1 MNHNY, CDR2 SVGAGI (reference sequence). The CDR3 spells CAEQGGDYGYTF. As DNA, the CDR3 is TGTGCGGAGCAGGGGGGAGACTATGGCTACACCTTC.

The chain employs TRBV5-4 and TRBJ2-7, with 10 bases that match TRBD2. Germline V CDR1 and CDR2: SGHNT, YYREEE (reference sequence). With V trimmed by 2 bases and J by 7 bases, 12 bases remained unmatched. The CDR3 consists of 16 residues. CDR3 sequence reads: CASSFGLAGAQGEQYF. CDR3 DNA sequence: TGTGCCAGCAGCTTTGGGCTAGCGGGGGCCCAGGGGGAGCAGTACTTC.

This rearrangement joins TRBV30 to TRBJ1-2; 12 bases are shared with TRBD1. Germline values: CDR1 GTSNPN, CDR2 SVGIG (reference sequence). V gave up 2 bases and J gave up 8 bases; unmatched junction bases: 9. This CDR3 has 15 residues. The CDR3 region is CAWSTGTGGLGGYTF. The CDR3 DNA reads as TGTGCCTGGAGTACCGGGACAGGGGGCTTGGGCGGCTACACCTTC.

The rearrangement uses TRBV6-6 and TRBJ1-1; 7 bases fit TRBD1. After removal of 6 bases from V and 0 bases from J, the junction contained 7 bases not matched to a gene. Germline CDR1 MNHNY, CDR2 SVGAGI (reference sequence). This CDR3 is built from 15 residues. The CDR3: CASRPTTGMNTEAFF. The CDR3 region has the DNA TGTGCCAGCAGGCCCACGACAGGGATGAACACTGAAGCTTTCTTT.

The chain has TRBV6-1 and TRBJ1-5, with 8 positions matching TRBD1. CDR1 and CDR2 from the germline V gene are MNHNS and SASEGT. Germline trimming cut 1 base from V and 7 bases from J; bases unmatched to any gene: 6. The CDR3 runs to 15 residues. CDR3 in DNA: TGTGCCAGCAGTGAAGTCAGGGGGCTTTGGCAGCCCCAGCATTTT. Translation gives CASSEVRGLWQPQHF.

The CDR3 DNA is TGTGCCAGCAGCTTGGTGGTAGCGGGTAAAGAGACCCAGTACTTC. Amino acid sequence: CASSLVVAGKETQYF. V gene TRBV5-4 combines with J gene TRBJ2-5, with 7 bases that match TRBD2. The CDR3 sequence is 15 residues long. Germline CDR1 and CDR2: SGHNT and YYREEE (reference sequence). The trim removed 0 bases at V and 3 bases at J, leaving 5 bases unmatched.

V gene TRBV19 combines with J gene TRBJ2-7, with D hard to call. The CDR3 loop spans 14 amino acids. The V end was cut by 5 bases, the J end by 0 bases, with 11 bases between. Germline V gene lookup returns CDR1 LNHDA and CDR2 SQIVND (reference sequence). CDR3 sequence: CASSPSLYSYEQYF. The CDR3, as DNA: TGTGCCAGTAGTCCCTCACTCTACTCCTACGAGCAGTACTTC. The complete variable domain, with remaining parts taken from reference TRBV19 and TRBJ2-7, reads DGGITQSPKYLFRKEGQNVTLSCEQNLNHDAMYWYRQDPGQGLRLIYYSQIVNDFQKGDIAEGYSVSREKKESFPLTVTSAQKNPTAFYLCASSPSLYSYEQYFGPGTRLTVT.

The chain joins TRBV30 to TRBJ1-2, with D unresolved. The V end was cut by 6 bases, the J end by 3 bases, with 14 bases between. CDR3 size: 13 residues. Per the germline V gene, CDR1 is GTSNPN and CDR2 is SVGIG (reference sequence). In nucleotides, the CDR3 is TGTGCCTGTAAAGTGACTGACGACTATGGCTACACCTTC. This encodes CACKVTDDYGYTF.

The rearrangement joins TRBV2 to TRBJ2-1, with 11 positions matching TRBD1. Looked up from germline, CDR1 is SNHLY and CDR2 is FYNNEI. V lost 7 bases to trimming and J lost 0 bases; unmatched junction nucleotides: 5. CDR3 length: 16 residues. CDR3 sequence: CASTTGTGGSYNEQFF. The CDR3 DNA reads TGTGCCAGCACCACAGGGACAGGGGGCTCCTACAATGAGCAGTTCTTC.

The rearrangement links TRBV10-2 to TRBJ1-1; D is ambiguous. CDR1 WSHSY and CDR2 SAAADI come from the germline V gene. Trimming stripped 6 bases from V and 4 bases from J, with 9 bases between. The CDR3 is made up of 12 amino acids. CDR3 in DNA: TGCGCCAGCAGGGTTGGGGTCACTGAAGCTTTCTTT. Its translation: CASRVGVTEAFF.

This clone appeared once. This sample also contains other DNA sequences that code for the same CDR3. This chain uses TRBV11-2 with TRBJ2-7; the D gene could be TRBD1 or TRBD2 (5 bases each). This CDR3 region has 15 residues. Germline CDR1 is SGHAT and CDR2 is FQNNGV. V was clipped by 2 bases and J by 2 bases, with 13 bases between them. CDR3 nucleotides: TGTGCCAGCAGCTTACCCCCGGGGACGGCCTACGAGCAGTACTTC. Amino acid sequence: CASSLPPGTAYEQYF. Filled out from reference TRBV11-2 and TRBJ2-7, the complete variable domain reads EAGVAQSPRYKIIEKRQSVAFWCNPISGHATLYWYQQILGQGPKLLIQFQNNGVVDDSQLPKDRFSAERLKGVDSTLKIQPAKLEDSAVYLCASSLPPGTAYEQYFGPGTRLTVT.

The chain couples TRBV7-9 to TRBJ1-4, with D possibly being TRBD1 (6 bases). V gave up 4 bases and J gave up 6 bases, with 15 bases separating them. CDR1 SEHNR and CDR2 FQNEAQ come from the germline V gene (reference sequence). The CDR3 sequence is 15 residues long. The CDR3 coding sequence is TGTGCCAGCAGCTCTAACAGGGAGACGGATGAAAAACTGTTTTTT. It is translated as CASSSNRETDEKLFF.

The V gene is TRBV30, the J gene TRBJ2-3; TRBD2 agrees at 16 bases. V lost 5 bases and J lost 3; bases outside the gene matches: 11. The CDR3 extends over 18 amino acids. Germline V gives CDR1 GTSNPN, CDR2 SVGIG (reference sequence). CDR3 nucleotide sequence: TGTGCCTGGGAGGGACTAGCGGGGGGGCCGGTCCAGACAGATACGCAGTATTTT. The encoded protein is CAWEGLAGGPVQTDTQYF. Using reference TRBV30 and TRBJ2-3 for the parts outside the CDR3, the full variable domain is SQTIHQWPATLVQPVGSPLSLECTVEGTSNPNLYWYRQAAGRGLQLLFYSVGIGQISSEVPQNLSASRPQDRQFILSSKKLLLSDSGFYLCAWEGLAGGPVQTDTQYFGPGTRLTVL.

The gene calls are TRBV5-1 and TRBJ1-4; 10 bases agree with TRBD1. Germline V CDR1 and CDR2: SGHRS, YFSETQ. V dropped 1 base and J dropped 8; count of bases not matched to a gene: 8. The CDR3 is 16 residues long. The CDR3 sequence: CASSLYPGTGAEKLFF. DNA of the CDR3: TGCGCCAGCAGCTTGTATCCCGGGACAGGGGCCGAAAAACTGTTTTTT.

This clone was seen once. The chain combines TRBV7-6 with TRBJ2-7; TRBD2 is a possible D gene (6 bases). The CDR3 runs to 14 residues. Germline V CDR1 and CDR2: SGHVS, FNYEAQ. Trimming removed 0 bases at V and 1 base at J, with 7 bases between. CDR3 sequence: CASSLAGLSYEQYF. The CDR3 bases are TGTGCCAGCAGCTTAGCAGGACTATCCTACGAGCAGTACTTC.

The chain combines TRBV9 with TRBJ2-7; 9 positions agree with TRBD2. The V gene end was trimmed by 0 bases and the J gene end by 2 bases; junction bases not matched to a gene: 6. The CDR3 loop spans 16 amino acids. Looked up from germline, CDR1 is SGDLS and CDR2 is YYNGEE. Here the CDR3 DNA reads TGTGCCAGCAGCGTAGGAGCGGGAGGAGGTGCCTACGAGCAGTACTTC. It translates to CASSVGAGGGAYEQYF. Variable domain in full (rest from reference TRBV9 and TRBJ2-7): DSGVTQTPKHLITATGQRVTLRCSPRSGDLSVYWYQQSLDQGLQFLIQYYNGEERAKGNILERFSAQQFPDLHSELNLSSLELGDSALYFCASSVGAGGGAYEQYFGPGTRLTVT.